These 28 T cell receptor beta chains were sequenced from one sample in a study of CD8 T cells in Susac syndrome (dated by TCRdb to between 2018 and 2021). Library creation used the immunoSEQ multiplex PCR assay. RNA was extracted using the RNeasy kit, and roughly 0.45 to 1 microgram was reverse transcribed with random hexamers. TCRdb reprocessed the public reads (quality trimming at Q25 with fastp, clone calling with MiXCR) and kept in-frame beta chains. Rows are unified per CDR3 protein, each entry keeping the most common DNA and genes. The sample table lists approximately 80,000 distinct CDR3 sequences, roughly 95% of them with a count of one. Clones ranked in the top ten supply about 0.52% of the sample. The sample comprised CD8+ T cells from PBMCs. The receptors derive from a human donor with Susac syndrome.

CDR3 sequence: CASTAGSSTDTQYF. The DNA of the CDR3 is TGTGCCAGTACCGCGGGATCTAGCACAGATACGCAGTATTTT. The chain links TRBV19 to TRBJ2-3; perhaps TRBD2 as D (6 bases). V was trimmed by 7 bases and J by 0 bases, leaving 11 bases between them. The CDR3 loop spans 14 amino acids. Germline V gene lookup returns CDR1 LNHDA and CDR2 SQIVND (reference sequence).

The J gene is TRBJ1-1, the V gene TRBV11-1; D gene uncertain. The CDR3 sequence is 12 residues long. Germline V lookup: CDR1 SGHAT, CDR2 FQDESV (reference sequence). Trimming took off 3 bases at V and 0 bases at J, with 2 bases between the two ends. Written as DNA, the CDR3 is TGTGCCAGCAGCTTTATGAACACTGAAGCTTTCTTT. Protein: CASSFMNTEAFF. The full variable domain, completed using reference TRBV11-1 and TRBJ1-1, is EAEVAQSPRYKITEKSQAVAFWCDPISGHATLYWYRQILGQGPELLVQFQDESVVDDSQLPKDRFSAERLKGVDSTLKIQPAELGDSAMYLCASSFMNTEAFFGQGTRLTVV.

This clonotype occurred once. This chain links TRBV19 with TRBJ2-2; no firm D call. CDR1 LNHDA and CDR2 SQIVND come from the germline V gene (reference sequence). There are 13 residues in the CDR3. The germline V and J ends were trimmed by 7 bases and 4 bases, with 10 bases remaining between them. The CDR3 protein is CASNFLSTGELFF. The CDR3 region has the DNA TGTGCCAGTAATTTTCTATCCACCGGGGAGCTGTTTTTT.

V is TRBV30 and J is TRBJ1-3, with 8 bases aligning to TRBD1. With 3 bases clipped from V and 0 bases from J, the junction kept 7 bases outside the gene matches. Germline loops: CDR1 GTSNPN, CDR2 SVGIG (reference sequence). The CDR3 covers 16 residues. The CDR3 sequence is CAWSGRDRSSGNTIYF. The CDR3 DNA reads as TGTGCCTGGAGCGGACGGGACAGGAGCTCTGGAAACACCATATATTTT.

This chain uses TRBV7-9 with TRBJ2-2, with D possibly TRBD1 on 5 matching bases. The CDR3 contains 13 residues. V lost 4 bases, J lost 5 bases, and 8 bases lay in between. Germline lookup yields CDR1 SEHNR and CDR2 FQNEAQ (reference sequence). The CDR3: CASSSPGTGELFF. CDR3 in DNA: TGTGCCAGCAGCTCTCCAGGGACCGGGGAGCTGTTTTTT. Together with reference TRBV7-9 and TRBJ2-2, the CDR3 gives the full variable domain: DTGVSQNPRHKITKRGQNVTFRCDPISEHNRLYWYRQTLGQGPEFLTYFQNEAQLEKSRLLSDRFSAERPKGSFSTLEIQRTEQGDSAMYLCASSSPGTGELFFGEGSRLTVL.

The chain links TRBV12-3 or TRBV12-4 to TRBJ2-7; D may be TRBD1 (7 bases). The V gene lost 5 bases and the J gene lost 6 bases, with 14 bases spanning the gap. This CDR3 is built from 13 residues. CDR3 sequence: CASSPGGGSEQYF. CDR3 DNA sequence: TGTGCCAGCAGTCCCGGAGGGGGCTCCGAGCAGTACTTC.

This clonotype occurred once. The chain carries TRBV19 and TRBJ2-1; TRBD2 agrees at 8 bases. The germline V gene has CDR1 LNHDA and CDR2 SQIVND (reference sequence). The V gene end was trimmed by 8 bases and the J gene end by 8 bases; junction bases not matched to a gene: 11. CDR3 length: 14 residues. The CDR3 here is CASRGPGGPYEQFF. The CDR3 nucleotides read TGTGCCAGTCGCGGTCCGGGGGGGCCGTATGAGCAGTTCTTC.

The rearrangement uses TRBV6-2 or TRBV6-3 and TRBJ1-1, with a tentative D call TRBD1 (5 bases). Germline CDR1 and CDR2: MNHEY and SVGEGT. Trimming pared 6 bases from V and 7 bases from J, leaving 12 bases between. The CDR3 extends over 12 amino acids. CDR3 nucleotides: TGTGCCAGCAGCCCCGGACACCGTGAAGCTTTCTTT. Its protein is CASSPGHREAFF.

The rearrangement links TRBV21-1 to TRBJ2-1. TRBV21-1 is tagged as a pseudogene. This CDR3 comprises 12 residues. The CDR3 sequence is CASSPANDEQFF. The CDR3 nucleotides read TGTGCCAGCAGCCCGGCCAACGATGAGCAGTTCTTC.

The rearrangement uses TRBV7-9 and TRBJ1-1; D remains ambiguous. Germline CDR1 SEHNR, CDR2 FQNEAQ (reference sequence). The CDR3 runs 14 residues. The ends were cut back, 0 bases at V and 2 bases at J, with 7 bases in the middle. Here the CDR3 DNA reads TGTGCCAGCAGCTTAGCAAACAGCAACACTGAAGCTTTCTTT. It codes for CASSLANSNTEAFF.

The DNA of the CDR3 is TGTGCCAGCAGCTCCGTTAGGGCAGGGGCCTACAATGAGCAGTTCTTC. Its protein product is CASSSVRAGAYNEQFF. This chain links TRBV7-9 with TRBJ2-1; a weak D match, TRBD1 (6 bases). V dropped 4 bases and J dropped 2 bases, with 15 bases sitting between them. CDR3 size: 16 residues. CDR1 SEHNR and CDR2 FQNEAQ come from the germline V gene (reference sequence).

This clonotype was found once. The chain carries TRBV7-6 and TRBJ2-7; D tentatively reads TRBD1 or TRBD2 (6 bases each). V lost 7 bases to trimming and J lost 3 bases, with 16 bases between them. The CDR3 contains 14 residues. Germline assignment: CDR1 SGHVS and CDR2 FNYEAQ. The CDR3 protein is CASTGAGPGYEQYF. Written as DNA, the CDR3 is TGTGCCAGCACGGGGGCGGGGCCCGGCTACGAGCAGTACTTC.

CDR3 in DNA: TGTGCCAGCAGTCTTTTCCAGGGGACCTACAATGAGCAGTTCTTC. It yields the protein CASSLFQGTYNEQFF. The gene calls are TRBV14 and TRBJ2-1, with D possibly TRBD1 on 6 matching bases. The V end was cut by 6 bases, the J end by 2 bases, with 14 bases between. Germline CDR1 is SGHDN and CDR2 is FVKESK. This CDR3 contains 15 residues.

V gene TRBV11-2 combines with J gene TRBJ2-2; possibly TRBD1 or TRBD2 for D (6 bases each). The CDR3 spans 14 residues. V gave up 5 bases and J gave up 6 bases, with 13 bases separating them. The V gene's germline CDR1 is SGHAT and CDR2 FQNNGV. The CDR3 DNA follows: TGTGCCAGCAGCCAAAGGGGGGAGGCCGGGGAGCTGTTTTTT. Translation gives CASSQRGEAGELFF.

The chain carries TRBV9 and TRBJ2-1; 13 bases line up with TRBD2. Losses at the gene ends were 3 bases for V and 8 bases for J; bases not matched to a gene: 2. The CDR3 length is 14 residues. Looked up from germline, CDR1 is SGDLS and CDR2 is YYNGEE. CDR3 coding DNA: TGTGCCAGCAGCGGGACTAGCGGGGGAGATGAGCAGTTCTTC. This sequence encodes CASSGTSGGDEQFF.

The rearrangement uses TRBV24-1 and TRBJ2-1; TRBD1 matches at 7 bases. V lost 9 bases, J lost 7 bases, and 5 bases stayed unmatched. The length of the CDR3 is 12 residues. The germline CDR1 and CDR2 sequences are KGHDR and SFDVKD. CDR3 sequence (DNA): TGTGCCACCGGACAGGCAGTAAATGAGCAGTTCTTC. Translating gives CATGQAVNEQFF.

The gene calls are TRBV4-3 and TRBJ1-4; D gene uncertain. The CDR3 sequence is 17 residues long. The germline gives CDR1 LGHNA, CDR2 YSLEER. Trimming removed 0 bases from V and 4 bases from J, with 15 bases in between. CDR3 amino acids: CASSQEERPRLNEKLFF. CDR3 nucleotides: TGCGCCAGCAGCCAAGAAGAAAGGCCGAGACTTAATGAAAAACTGTTTTTT.

The CDR3 DNA is TGTGCCAGCAAAGGTCCCGGGACACTCAGGGACGGGGAGCTGTTTTTT. This gives the protein CASKGPGTLRDGELFF. The gene calls are TRBV3-1 and TRBJ2-2; possibly TRBD1 for D (6 bases). This CDR3 has 16 residues. Deletions cut 7 bases from V and 7 bases from J, with 22 bases between. Germline V gene sequence: CDR1 LGHDT, CDR2 YNNKEL (reference sequence).

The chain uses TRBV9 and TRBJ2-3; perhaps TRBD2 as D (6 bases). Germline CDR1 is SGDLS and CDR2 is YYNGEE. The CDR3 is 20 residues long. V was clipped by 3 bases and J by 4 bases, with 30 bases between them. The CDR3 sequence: CASSEDFGTQFAIHPDTQYF. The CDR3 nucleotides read TGTGCCAGCAGCGAGGACTTCGGGACTCAATTCGCGATACACCCAGATACGCAGTATTTT.

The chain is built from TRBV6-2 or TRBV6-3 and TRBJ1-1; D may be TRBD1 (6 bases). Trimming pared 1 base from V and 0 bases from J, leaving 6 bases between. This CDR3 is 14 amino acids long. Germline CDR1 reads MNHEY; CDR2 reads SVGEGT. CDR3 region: CASSYWTVNTEAFF. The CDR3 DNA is TGTGCCAGCAGTTACTGGACAGTGAACACTGAAGCTTTCTTT.

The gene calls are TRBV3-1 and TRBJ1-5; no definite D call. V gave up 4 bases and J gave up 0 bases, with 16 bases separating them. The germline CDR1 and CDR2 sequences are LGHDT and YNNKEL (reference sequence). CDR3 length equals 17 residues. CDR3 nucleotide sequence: TGTGCCAGCAGCCCTGGAGGCAGGCGAATTAGCAATCAGCCCCAGCATTTT. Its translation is CASSPGGRRISNQPQHF.

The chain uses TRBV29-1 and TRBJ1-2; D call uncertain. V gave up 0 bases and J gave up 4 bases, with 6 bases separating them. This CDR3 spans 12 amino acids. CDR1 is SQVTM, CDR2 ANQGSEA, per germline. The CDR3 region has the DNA TGCAGCGTTGAAGATCGAGCCTATGGCTACACCTTC. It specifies CSVEDRAYGYTF.

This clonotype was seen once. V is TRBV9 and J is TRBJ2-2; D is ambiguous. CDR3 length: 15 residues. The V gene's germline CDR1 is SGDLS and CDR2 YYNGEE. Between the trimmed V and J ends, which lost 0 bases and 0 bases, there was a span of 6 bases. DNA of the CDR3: TGTGCCAGCAGCGTAGCCGGGTCGAACACCGGGGAGCTGTTTTTT. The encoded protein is CASSVAGSNTGELFF.

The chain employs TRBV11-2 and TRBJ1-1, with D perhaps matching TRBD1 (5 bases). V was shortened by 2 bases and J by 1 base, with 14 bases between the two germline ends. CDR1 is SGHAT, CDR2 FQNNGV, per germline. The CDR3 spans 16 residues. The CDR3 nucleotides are TGTGCCAGCAGCTTATGGAGGAGGGGAAAGAACACTGAAGCTTTCTTT. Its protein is CASSLWRRGKNTEAFF.

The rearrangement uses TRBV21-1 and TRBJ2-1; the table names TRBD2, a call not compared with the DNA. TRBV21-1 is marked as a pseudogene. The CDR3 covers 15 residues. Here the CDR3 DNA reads TGTGCCAGCAGCAAAGCGACTAGCGGGGGGGCCGGGCAGTTCTTC. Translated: CASSKATSGGAGQFF.

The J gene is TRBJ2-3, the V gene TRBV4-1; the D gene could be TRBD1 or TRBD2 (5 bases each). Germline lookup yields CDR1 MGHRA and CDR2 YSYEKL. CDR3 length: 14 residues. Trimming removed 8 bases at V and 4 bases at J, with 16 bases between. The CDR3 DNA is TGCGCCAGCGGACTCAGGGAAAGCTCAGATACGCAGTATTTT. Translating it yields CASGLRESSDTQYF.

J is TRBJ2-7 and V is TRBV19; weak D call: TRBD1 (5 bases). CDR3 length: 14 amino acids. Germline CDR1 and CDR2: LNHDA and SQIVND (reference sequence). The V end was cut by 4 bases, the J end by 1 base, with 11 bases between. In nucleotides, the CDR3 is TGTGCCAGTAGTAGCGCAGGGTTTTCCTACGAGCAGTACTTC. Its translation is CASSSAGFSYEQYF.

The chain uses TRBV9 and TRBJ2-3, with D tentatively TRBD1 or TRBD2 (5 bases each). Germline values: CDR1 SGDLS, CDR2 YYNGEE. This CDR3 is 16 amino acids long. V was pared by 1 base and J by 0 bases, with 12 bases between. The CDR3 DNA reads TGTGCCAGCAGCGTAACCGGGGCGCTAAGCACAGATACGCAGTATTTT. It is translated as CASSVTGALSTDTQYF.